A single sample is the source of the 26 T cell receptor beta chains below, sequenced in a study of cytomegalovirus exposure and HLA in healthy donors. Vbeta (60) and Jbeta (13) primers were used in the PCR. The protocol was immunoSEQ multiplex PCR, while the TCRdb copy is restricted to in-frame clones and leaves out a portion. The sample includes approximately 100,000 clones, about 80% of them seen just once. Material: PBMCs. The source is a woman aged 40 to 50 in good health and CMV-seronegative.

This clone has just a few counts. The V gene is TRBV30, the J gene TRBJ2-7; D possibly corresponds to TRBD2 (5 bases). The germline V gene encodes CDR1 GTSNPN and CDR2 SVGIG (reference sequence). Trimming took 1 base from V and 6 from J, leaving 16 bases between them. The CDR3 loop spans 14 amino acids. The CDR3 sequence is CAWSAFTRGLEQYF. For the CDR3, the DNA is TGTGCCTGGAGTGCCTTCACCCGGGGTCTCGAGCAGTACTTC.

The CDR3, as DNA: TGTGCCACCAGCAGTCCACCGGCCCAGGGGGCGCGCACAGATACGCAGTATTTT. Translating it yields CATSSPPAQGARTDTQYF. V gene TRBV15 combines with J gene TRBJ2-3; TRBD1 matches at 8 bases. The trim removed 3 bases at V and 1 base at J, leaving 12 bases unmatched. CDR3 length equals 18 residues. Looked up from germline, CDR1 is LNHNV and CDR2 is YYDKDF (reference sequence).

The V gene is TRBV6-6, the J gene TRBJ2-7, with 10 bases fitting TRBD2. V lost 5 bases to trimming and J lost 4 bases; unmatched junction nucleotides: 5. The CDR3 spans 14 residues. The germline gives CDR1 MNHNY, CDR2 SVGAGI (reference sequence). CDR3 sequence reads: CASSLAGVGYEQYF. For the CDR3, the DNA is TGTGCCAGCAGTCTAGCGGGAGTAGGATACGAGCAGTACTTC.

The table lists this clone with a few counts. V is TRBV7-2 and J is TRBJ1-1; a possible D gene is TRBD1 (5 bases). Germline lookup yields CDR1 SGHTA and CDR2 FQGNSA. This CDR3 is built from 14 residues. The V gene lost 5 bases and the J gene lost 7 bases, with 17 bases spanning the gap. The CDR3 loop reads CASSADGGSIEAFF. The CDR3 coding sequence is TGTGCCAGCAGCGCCGATGGGGGGAGCATTGAAGCTTTCTTT.

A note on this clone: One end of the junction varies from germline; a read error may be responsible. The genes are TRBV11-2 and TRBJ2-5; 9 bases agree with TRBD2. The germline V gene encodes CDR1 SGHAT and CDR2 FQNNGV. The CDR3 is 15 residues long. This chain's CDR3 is CASSLEGLAQKTQYF. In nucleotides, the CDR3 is TGTGCCAGCAGCTTAGAGGGACTAGCCCAAAAGACCCAGTACTTC. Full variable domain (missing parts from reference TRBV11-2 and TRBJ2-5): EAGVAQSPRYKIIEKRQSVAFWCNPISGHATLYWYQQILGQGPKLLIQFQNNGVVDDSQLPKDRFSAERLKGVDSTLKIQPAKLEDSAVYLCASSLEGLAQKTQYFGPGTRLLVL.

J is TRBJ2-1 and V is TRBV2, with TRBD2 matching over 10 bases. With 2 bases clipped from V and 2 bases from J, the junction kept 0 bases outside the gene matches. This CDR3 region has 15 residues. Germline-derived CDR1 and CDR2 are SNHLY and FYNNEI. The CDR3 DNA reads TGTGCCAGCAGTGAACTAGCGGGAGCCTACAATGAGCAGTTCTTC. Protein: CASSELAGAYNEQFF.

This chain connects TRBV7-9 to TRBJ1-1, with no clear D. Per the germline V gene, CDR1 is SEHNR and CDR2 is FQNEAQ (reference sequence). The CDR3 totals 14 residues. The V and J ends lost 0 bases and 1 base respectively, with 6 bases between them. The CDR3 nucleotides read TGTGCCAGCAGCTTAGCATCAGAGAACACTGAAGCTTTCTTT. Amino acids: CASSLASENTEAFF.

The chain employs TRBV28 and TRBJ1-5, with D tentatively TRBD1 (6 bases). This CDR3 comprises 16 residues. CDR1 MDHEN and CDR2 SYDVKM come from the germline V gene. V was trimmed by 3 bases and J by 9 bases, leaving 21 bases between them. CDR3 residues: CASSLPRGSGGRPQHF. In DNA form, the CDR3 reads TGTGCCAGCAGTTTGCCCAGGGGCTCGGGAGGTCGGCCCCAGCATTTT.

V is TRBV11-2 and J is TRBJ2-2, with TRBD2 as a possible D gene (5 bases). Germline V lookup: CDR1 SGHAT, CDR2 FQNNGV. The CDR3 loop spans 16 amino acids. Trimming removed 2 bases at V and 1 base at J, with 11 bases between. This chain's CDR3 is CASSLRRGGNTGELFF. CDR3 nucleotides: TGTGCCAGCAGCTTACGTCGAGGAGGGAACACCGGGGAGCTGTTTTTT.

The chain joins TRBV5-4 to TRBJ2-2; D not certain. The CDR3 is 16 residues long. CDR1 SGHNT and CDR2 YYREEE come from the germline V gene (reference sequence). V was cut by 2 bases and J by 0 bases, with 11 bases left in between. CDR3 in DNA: TGTGCCAGCAGCTTATCACGCCAGTCGAACACCGGGGAGCTGTTTTTT. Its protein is CASSLSRQSNTGELFF.

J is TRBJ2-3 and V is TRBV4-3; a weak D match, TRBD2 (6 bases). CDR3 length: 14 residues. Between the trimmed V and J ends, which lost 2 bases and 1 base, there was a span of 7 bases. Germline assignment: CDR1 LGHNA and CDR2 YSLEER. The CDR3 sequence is CASSQQRGTDTQYF. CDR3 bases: TGCGCCAGCAGCCAACAGCGGGGCACAGATACGCAGTATTTT.

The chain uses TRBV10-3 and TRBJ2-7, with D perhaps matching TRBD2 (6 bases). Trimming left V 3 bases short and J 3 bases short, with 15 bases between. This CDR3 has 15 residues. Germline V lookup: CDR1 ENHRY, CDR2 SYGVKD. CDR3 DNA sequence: TGTGCCATCAGTGACTCCGGGAGTAGCGTCTACGAGCAGTACTTC. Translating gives CAISDSGSSVYEQYF.

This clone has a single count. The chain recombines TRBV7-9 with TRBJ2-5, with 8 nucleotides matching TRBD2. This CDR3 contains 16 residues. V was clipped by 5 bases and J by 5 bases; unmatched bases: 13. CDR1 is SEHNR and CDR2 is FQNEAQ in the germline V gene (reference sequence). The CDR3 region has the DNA TGTGCCAGCAGCACAGTGGTCGGGGGGGCCGGGGAGACCCAGTACTTC. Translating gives CASSTVVGGAGETQYF.

The CDR3 sequence is CASSEFSSGRGETQYF. The CDR3 nucleotides are TGTGCCAGCAGTGAATTCTCGAGCGGGAGGGGGGAGACCCAGTACTTC. The chain recombines TRBV25-1 with TRBJ2-5, with 10 bases identical to TRBD2. Germline loops: CDR1 MGHDK, CDR2 SYGVNS. V trimming: 1 base; J trimming: 5 bases; junction bases outside the gene matches: 7. The CDR3 spans 16 residues.

As DNA, the CDR3 is TGTGCCAGCAGCGTCTTCTCTGGGGCCAACGTCCTGACTTTC. Translated, it gives CASSVFSGANVLTF. The chain uses TRBV9 and TRBJ2-6; unclear D gene. Germline CDR1 and CDR2: SGDLS and YYNGEE. The CDR3 loop spans 14 amino acids. Trimming shortened V by 2 bases and J by 0 bases, and 3 bases separated the two germline ends.

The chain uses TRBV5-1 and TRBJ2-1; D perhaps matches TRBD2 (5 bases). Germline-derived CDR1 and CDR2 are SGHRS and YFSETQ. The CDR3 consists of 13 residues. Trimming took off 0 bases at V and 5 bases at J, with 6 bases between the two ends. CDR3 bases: TGCGCCAGCAGCTTGGCGACTAACAATGAGCAGTTCTTC. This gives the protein CASSLATNNEQFF.

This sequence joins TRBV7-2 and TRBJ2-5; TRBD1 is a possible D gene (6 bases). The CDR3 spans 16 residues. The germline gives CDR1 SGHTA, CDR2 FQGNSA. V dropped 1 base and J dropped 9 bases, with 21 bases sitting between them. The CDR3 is CASSLGVGRGKGAQYF. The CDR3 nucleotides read TGTGCCAGCAGCTTAGGCGTGGGGCGAGGGAAGGGGGCCCAGTACTTC.

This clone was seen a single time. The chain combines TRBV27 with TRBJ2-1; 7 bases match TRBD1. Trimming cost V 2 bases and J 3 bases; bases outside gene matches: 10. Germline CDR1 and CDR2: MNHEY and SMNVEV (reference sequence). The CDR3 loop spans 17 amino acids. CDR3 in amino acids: CASSLGVTGLGYNEQFF. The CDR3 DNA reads TGTGCCAGCAGTTTAGGGGTGACAGGGTTAGGCTACAATGAGCAGTTCTTC.

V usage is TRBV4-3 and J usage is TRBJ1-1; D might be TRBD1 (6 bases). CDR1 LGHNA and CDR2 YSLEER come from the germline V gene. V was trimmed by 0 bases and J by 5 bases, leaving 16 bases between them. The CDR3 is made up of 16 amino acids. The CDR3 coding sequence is TGCGCCAGCAGCCAAGATCCCGGGCTCAGGGGAACTGAAGCTTTCTTT. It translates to CASSQDPGLRGTEAFF.

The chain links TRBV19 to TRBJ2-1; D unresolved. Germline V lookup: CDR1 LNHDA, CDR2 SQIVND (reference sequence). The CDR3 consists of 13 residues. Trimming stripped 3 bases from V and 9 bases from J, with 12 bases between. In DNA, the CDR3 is TGTGCCAGTAGTATGGTACTACCGAGTGAGCAGTTCTTC. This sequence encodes CASSMVLPSEQFF.

CDR3 bases: TGTGCCAGCAGTGCCCGACTAGCAGAGACCCAGTACTTC. Translation: CASSARLAETQYF. V usage is TRBV6-5 and J usage is TRBJ2-5, with TRBD2 matching 7 bases. The CDR3 length is 13 residues. CDR1 is MNHEY, CDR2 SVGAGI, per germline. The J segment lost 4 bases and the V segment lost 5 bases, leaving 4 bases of the junction unmatched.

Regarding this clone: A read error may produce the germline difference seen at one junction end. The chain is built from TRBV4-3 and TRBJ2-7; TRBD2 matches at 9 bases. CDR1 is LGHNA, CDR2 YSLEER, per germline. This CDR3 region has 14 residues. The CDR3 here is CASSQGSSGGRGDF. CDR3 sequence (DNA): TGCGCCAGCAGCCAAGGTTCCAGCGGGGGGCGCGGGGACTTC.

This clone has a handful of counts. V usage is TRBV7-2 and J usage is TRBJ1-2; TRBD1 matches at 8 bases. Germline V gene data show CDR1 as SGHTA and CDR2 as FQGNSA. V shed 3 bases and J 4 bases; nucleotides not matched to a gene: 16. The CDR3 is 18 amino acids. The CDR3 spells CASSLRRDRSGGGYGYTF. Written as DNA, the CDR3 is TGTGCCAGCAGCTTGCGGAGGGACAGGTCCGGGGGTGGCTATGGCTACACCTTC. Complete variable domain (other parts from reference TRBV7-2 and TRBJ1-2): GAGVSQSPSNKVTEKGKDVELRCDPISGHTALYWYRQSLGQGLEFLIYFQGNSAPDKSGLPSDRFSAERTGGSVSTLTIQRTQQEDSAVYLCASSLRRDRSGGGYGYTFGSGTRLTVV.

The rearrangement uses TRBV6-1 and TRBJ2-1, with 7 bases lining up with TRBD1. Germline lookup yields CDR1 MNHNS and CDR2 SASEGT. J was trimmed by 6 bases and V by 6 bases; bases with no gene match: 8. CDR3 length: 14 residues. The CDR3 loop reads CASRPTGVPNEQFF. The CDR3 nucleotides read TGTGCCAGCAGACCTACAGGGGTCCCCAATGAGCAGTTCTTC.

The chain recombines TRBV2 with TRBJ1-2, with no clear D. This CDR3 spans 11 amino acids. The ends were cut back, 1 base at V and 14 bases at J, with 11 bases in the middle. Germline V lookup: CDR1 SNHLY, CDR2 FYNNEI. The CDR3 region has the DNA TGTGCCAGCAGTGAAGGAGGGTTAGGAACCTTC. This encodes CASSEGGLGTF.

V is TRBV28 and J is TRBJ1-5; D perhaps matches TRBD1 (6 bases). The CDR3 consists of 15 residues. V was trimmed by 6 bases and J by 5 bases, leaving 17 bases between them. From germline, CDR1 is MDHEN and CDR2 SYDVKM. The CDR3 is CASRTHRDNDQPQHF. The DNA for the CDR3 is TGTGCCAGCAGGACACACCGGGACAACGATCAGCCCCAGCATTTT.